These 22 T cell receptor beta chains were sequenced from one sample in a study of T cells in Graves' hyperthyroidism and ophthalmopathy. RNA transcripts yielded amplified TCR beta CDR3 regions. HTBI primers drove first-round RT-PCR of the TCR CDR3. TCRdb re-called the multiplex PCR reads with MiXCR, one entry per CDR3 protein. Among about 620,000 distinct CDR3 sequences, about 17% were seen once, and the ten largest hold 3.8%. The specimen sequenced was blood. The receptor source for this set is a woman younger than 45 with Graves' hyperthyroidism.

The CDR3 sequence: CSARGRLAGVKGGEQFF. CDR3 bases: TGCAGTGCTAGAGGAAGACTAGCGGGAGTAAAGGGGGGTGAGCAGTTCTTC. This chain links TRBV20-1 with TRBJ2-1; 12 nucleotides match TRBD2. The CDR3 consists of 17 residues. Germline V gene lookup returns CDR1 DFQATT and CDR2 SNEGSKA (reference sequence). Trimming removed 1 base from V and 9 bases from J; junction bases left unmatched: 13.

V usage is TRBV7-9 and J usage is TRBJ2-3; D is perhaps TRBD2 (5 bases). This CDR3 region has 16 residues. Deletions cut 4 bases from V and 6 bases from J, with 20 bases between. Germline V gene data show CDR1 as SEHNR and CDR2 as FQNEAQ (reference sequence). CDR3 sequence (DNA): TGTGCCAGCAGCTCGGGATTAGGTTTTGTACTTGATACGCAGTATTTT. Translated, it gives CASSSGLGFVLDTQYF.

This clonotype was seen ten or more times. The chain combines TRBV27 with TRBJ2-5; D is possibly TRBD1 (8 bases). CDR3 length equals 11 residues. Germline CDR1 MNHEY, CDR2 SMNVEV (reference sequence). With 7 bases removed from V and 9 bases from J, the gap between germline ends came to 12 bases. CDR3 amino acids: CASTQGGAQYF. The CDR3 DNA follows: TGTGCCAGCACACAGGGGGGGGCCCAGTACTTC.

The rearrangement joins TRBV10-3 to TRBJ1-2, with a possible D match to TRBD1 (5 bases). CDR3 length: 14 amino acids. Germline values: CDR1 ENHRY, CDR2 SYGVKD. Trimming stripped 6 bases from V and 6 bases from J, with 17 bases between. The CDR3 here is CAISGDPNDHGYTF. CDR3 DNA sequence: TGTGCCATCAGCGGGGACCCAAACGATCATGGCTACACCTTC.

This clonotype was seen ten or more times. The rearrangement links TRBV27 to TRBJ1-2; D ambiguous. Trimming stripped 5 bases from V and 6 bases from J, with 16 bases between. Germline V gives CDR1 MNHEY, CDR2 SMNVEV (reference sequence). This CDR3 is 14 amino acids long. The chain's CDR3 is CASSPRRVSNGYTF. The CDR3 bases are TGTGCCAGCAGTCCACGGAGGGTATCGAATGGCTACACCTTC.

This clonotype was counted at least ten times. The DNA for the CDR3 is TGTGCCAGCAGTCTCTTCCAGGGGGCGTTAAACATTCAGTACTTC. Residues: CASSLFQGALNIQYF. The chain carries TRBV28 and TRBJ2-4, with TRBD1 matching over 8 bases. Germline V gene sequence: CDR1 MDHEN, CDR2 SYDVKM. This CDR3 is built from 15 residues. The ends lost 5 bases at V and 6 bases at J; junction bases unmatched: 9.

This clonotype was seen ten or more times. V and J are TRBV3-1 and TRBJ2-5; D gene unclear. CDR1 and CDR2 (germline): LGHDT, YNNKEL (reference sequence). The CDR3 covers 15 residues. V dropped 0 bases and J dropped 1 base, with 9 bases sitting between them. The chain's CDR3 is CASSQDFGFQETQYF. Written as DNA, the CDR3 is TGTGCCAGCAGCCAAGATTTCGGGTTCCAAGAGACCCAGTACTTC.

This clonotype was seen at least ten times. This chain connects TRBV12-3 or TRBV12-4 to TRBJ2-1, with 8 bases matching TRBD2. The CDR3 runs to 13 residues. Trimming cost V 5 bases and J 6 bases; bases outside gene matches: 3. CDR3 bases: TGTGCCAGCAGTGTGACTAGCGCCAATGAGCAGTTCTTC. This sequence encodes CASSVTSANEQFF.

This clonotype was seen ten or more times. CDR3 amino acids: CASSPGALGEQYF. In nucleotides, the CDR3 is TGTGCCAGCAGCCCAGGGGCCCTGGGGGAGCAGTACTTC. J is TRBJ2-7 and V is TRBV7-2; D might be TRBD1 (6 bases). This CDR3 comprises 13 residues. V shed 5 bases and J shed 7 bases, with 15 bases lying between them. CDR1 and CDR2 (germline): SGHTA, FQGNSA.

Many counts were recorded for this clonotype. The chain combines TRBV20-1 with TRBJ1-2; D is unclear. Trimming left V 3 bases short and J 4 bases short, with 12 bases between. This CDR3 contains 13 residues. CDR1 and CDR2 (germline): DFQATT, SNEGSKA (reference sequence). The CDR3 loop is CSASPEEGYGYTF. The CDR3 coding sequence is TGCAGTGCTAGCCCCGAGGAGGGCTATGGCTACACCTTC.

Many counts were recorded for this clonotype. The CDR3 nucleotides are TGTGCCAGCAGGGCCACCCAATTCACCGGGGAGCTGTTTTTT. It is translated as CASRATQFTGELFF. The gene calls are TRBV12-3 or TRBV12-4 and TRBJ2-2; D unclear. V was cut by 6 bases and J by 4 bases, with 12 bases left in between. The CDR3 is made up of 14 amino acids.

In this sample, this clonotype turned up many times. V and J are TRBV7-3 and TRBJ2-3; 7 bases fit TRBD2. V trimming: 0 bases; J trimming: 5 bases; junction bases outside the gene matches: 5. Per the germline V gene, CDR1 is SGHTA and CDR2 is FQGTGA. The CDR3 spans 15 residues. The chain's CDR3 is CASSLTGGRGDTQYF. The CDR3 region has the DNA TGTGCCAGCAGCTTAACGGGGGGGAGAGGAGATACGCAGTATTTT. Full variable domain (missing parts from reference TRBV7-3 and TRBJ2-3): GAGVSQTPSNKVTEKGKYVELRCDPISGHTALYWYRQSLGQGPEFLIYFQGTGAADDSGLPNDRFFAVRPEGSVSTLKIQRTERGDSAVYLCASSLTGGRGDTQYFGPGTRLTVL.

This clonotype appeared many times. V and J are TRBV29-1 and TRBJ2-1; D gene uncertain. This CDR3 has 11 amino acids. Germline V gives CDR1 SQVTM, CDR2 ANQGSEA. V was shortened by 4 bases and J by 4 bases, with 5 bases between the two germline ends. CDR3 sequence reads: CSVGGYNEQFF. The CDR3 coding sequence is TGCAGCGTTGGAGGTTACAATGAGCAGTTCTTC.

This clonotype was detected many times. CDR3 coding DNA: TGTGCCAGCAGCCCCCGGCTAGCGGGAGAGATTTACTTC. Its protein product is CASSPRLAGEIYF. V usage is TRBV7-2 and J usage is TRBJ2-5; 10 bases line up with TRBD2. Trimming cost V 5 bases and J 14 bases; bases outside gene matches: 11. From germline, CDR1 is SGHTA and CDR2 FQGNSA. The CDR3 covers 13 residues.

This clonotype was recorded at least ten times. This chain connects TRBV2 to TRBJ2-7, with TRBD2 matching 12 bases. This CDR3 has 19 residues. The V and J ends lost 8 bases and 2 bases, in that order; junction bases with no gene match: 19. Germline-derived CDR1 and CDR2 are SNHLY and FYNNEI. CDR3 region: CASGGPGLAGVKIPYEQYF. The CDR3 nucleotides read TGTGCCAGCGGGGGTCCGGGACTAGCGGGCGTCAAGATACCCTACGAGCAGTACTTC.

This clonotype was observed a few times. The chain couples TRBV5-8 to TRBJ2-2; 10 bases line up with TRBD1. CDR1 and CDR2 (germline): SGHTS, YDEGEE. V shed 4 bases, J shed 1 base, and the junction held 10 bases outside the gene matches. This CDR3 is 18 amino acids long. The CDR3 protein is CASSPVTGTGENTGELFF. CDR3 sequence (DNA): TGTGCCAGCAGCCCTGTCACCGGGACAGGGGAGAACACCGGGGAGCTGTTTTTT.

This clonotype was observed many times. This CDR3 is CASSPDRGGELFF. In DNA, the CDR3 is TGTGCCAGCAGCCCAGACAGGGGCGGGGAGCTGTTTTTT. The chain joins TRBV7-3 to TRBJ2-2; 8 bases align to TRBD1. After removal of 5 bases from V and 7 bases from J, the junction contained 3 bases not matched to a gene. Germline CDR1 SGHTA, CDR2 FQGTGA. The CDR3 extends over 13 amino acids.

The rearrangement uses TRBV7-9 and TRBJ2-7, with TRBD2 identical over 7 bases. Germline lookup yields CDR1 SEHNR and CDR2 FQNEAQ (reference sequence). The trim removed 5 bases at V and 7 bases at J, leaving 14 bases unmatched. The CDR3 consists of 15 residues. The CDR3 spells CASSPGGIVFGEQYF. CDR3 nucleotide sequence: TGTGCCAGCAGCCCCGGGGGGATCGTGTTTGGAGAGCAGTACTTC.

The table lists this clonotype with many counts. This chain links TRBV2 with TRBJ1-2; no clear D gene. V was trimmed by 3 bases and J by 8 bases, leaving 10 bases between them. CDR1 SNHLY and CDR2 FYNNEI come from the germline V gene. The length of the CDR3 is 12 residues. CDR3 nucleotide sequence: TGTGCCAGCAGTGACGTGGCCGGGGGCTACACCTTC. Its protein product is CASSDVAGGYTF.

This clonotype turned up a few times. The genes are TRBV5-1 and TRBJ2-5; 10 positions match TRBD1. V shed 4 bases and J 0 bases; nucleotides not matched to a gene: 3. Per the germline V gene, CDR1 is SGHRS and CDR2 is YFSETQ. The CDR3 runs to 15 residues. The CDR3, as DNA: TGCGCCAGCAGCCTGGACAGGGGGAACCAAGAGACCCAGTACTTC. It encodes CASSLDRGNQETQYF.

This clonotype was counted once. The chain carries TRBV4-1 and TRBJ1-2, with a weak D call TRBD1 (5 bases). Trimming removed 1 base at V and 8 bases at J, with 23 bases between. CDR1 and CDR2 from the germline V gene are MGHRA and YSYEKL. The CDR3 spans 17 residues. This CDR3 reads CASSQGEQAGLLDGYTF. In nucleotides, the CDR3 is TGCGCCAGCAGCCAAGGGGAACAGGCTGGACTACTCGACGGCTACACCTTC.

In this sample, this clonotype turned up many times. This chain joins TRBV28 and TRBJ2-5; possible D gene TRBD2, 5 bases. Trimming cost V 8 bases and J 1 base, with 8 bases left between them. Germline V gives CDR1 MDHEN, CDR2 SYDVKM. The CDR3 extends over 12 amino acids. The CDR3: CASSAAQETQYF. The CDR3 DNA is TGTGCCAGCTCAGCGGCCCAAGAGACCCAGTACTTC.